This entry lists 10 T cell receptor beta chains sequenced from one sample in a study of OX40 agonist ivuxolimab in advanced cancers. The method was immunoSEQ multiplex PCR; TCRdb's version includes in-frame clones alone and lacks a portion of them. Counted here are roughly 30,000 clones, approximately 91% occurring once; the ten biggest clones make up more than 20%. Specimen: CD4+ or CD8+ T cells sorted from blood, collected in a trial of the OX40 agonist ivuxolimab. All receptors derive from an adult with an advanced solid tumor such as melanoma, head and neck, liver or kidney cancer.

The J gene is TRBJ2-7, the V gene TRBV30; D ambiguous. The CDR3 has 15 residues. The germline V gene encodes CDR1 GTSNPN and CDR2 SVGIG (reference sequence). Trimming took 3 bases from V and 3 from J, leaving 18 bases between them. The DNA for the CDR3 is TGTGCCTGGAGCCCCGGTGTCGGGTATGACTACGAGCAGTACTTC. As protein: CAWSPGVGYDYEQYF.

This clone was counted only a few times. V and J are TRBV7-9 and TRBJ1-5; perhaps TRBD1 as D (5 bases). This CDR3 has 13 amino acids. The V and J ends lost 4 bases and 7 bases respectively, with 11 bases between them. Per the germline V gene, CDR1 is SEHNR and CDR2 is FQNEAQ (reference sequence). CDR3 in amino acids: CASSSGWDQPQHF. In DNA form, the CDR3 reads TGTGCCAGCAGCTCTGGATGGGACCAGCCCCAGCATTTT.

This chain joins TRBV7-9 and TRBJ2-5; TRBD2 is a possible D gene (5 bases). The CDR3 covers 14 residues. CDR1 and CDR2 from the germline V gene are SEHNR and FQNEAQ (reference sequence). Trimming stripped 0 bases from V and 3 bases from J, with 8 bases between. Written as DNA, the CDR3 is TGTGCCAGCAGCTTAGCGCTCGGGGAAGAGACCCAGTACTTC. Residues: CASSLALGEETQYF.

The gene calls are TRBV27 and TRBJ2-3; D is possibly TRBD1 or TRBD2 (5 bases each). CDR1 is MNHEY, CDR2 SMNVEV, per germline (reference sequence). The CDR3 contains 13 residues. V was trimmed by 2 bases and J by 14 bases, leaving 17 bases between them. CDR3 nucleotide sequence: TGTGCCAGCAGTTTAGGGGGACCCTCCCCACGGTATTTT. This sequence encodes CASSLGGPSPRYF.

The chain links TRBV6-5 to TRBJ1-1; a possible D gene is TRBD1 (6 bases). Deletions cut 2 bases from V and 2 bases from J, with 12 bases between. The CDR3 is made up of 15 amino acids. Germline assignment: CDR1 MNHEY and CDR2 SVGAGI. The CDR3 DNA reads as TGTGCCAGCAGTTACCCATCGGGGGCAAACACTGAAGCTTTCTTT. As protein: CASSYPSGANTEAFF.

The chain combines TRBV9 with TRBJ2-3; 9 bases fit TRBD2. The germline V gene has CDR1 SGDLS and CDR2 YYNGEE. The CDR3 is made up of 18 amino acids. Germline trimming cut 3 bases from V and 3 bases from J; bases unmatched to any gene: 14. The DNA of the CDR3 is TGTGCCAGCAGCGAGGGACTTAATAGCGGGGGTGGAACAGATACGCAGTATTTT. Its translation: CASSEGLNSGGGTDTQYF.

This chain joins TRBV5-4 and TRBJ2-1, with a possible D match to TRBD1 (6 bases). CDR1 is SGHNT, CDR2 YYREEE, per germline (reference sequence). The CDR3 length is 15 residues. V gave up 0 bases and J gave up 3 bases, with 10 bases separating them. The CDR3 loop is CASSLDREFYNEQFF. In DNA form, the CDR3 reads TGTGCCAGCAGCTTGGACAGGGAATTCTACAATGAGCAGTTCTTC.

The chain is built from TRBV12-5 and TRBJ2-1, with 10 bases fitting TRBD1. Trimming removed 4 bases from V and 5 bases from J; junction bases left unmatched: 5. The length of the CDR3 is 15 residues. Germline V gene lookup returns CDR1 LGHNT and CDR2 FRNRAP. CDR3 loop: CASGYLDRGNNEQFF. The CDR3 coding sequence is TGTGCTAGTGGTTACCTGGACAGGGGGAACAATGAGCAGTTCTTC.

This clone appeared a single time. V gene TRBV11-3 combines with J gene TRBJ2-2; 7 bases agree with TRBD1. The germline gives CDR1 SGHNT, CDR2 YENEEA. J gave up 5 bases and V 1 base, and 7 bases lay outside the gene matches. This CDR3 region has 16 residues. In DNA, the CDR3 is TGTGCCAGCAGCTTAGGCCGGGACAGTCAAACCGGGGAGCTGTTTTTT. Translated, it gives CASSLGRDSQTGELFF.

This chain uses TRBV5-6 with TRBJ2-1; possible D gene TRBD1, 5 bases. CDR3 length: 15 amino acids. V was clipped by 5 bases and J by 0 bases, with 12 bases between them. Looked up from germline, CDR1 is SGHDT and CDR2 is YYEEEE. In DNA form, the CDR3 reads TGTGCCAGCAGTGACAGTTTGAGCTCCTACAATGAGCAGTTCTTC. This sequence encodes CASSDSLSSYNEQFF.